Listed here are 29 T cell receptor beta chains from one sample, sequenced in a study of blood T cell repertoires in COVID-19. Method: immunoSEQ multiplex PCR; TCRdb's copy keeps in-frame clones and lacks some. The table records about 220,000 clones, 82% of them present only once. Sequencing used peripheral blood. These receptors were taken from an elderly woman with acute or convalescent COVID-19.

The chain employs TRBV27 and TRBJ2-1, with 7 bases aligning to TRBD1. This CDR3 is 13 amino acids long. Germline V CDR1 and CDR2: MNHEY, SMNVEV (reference sequence). V lost 2 bases, J lost 10 bases, and 5 bases stayed unmatched. This CDR3 reads CASSLHRGGEQFF. Here the CDR3 DNA reads TGTGCCAGCAGTTTACACAGGGGCGGGGAGCAGTTCTTC.

This clone appeared a single time. This chain uses TRBV4-1 with TRBJ1-2; 11 bases match TRBD1. Trimming cost V 0 bases and J 14 bases; bases outside gene matches: 5. Germline-derived CDR1 and CDR2 are MGHRA and YSYEKL. The CDR3 has 13 residues. The chain's CDR3 is CASSQDRDRGSTF. In nucleotides, the CDR3 is TGCGCCAGCAGCCAAGACCGGGACAGGGGGTCTACCTTC.

This clone was seen only once. CDR3 protein: CASSPRNTGKAFF. In nucleotides, the CDR3 is TGTGCCAGCAGTCCCCGAAATACAGGTAAAGCTTTCTTT. This chain connects TRBV27 to TRBJ1-1, with D possibly being TRBD1 (5 bases). Trimming took 5 bases from V and 9 from J, leaving 16 bases between them. The CDR3 covers 13 residues. Germline V gene sequence: CDR1 MNHEY, CDR2 SMNVEV (reference sequence).

This clone was found a few times. The chain employs TRBV19 and TRBJ2-7; 7 nucleotides agree with TRBD1. This CDR3 is 14 amino acids long. The germline V gene has CDR1 LNHDA and CDR2 SQIVND (reference sequence). Trimming cost V 4 bases and J 0 bases; bases outside gene matches: 3. CDR3 protein: CASSTRQGSYEQYF. In DNA, the CDR3 is TGTGCCAGTAGTACGCGACAGGGCTCCTACGAGCAGTACTTC. The complete variable domain, with remaining parts taken from reference TRBV19 and TRBJ2-7, reads DGGITQSPKYLFRKEGQNVTLSCEQNLNHDAMYWYRQDPGQGLRLIYYSQIVNDFQKGDIAEGYSVSREKKESFPLTVTSAQKNPTAFYLCASSTRQGSYEQYFGPGTRLTVT.

The chain combines TRBV7-8 with TRBJ2-1; D not resolved. The CDR3 has 17 amino acids. The germline V and J ends were trimmed by 2 bases and 4 bases, with 18 bases remaining between them. Per the germline V gene, CDR1 is SGHVS and CDR2 is FQNEAQ. CDR3 coding DNA: TGTGCCAGCAGCTTACCGAGGCGTCTTTCCCCTTACAATGAGCAGTTCTTC. Amino acid sequence: CASSLPRRLSPYNEQFF.

This chain connects TRBV7-9 to TRBJ2-7; perhaps TRBD2 as D (6 bases). Germline V gene sequence: CDR1 SEHNR, CDR2 FQNEAQ (reference sequence). This CDR3 has 15 amino acids. V lost 1 base to trimming and J lost 2 bases, with 12 bases between them. The CDR3 DNA is TGTGCCAGCAGCTTAGGTCTTAGCGGTACCTACGAGCAGTACTTC. It specifies CASSLGLSGTYEQYF.

The genes are TRBV27 and TRBJ2-7; 8 bases are shared with TRBD1. The trim removed 3 bases at V and 0 bases at J, leaving 10 bases unmatched. The germline V gene encodes CDR1 MNHEY and CDR2 SMNVEV (reference sequence). The CDR3 spans 17 residues. CDR3 protein: CASSFASGTGNSYEQYF. In nucleotides, the CDR3 is TGTGCCAGCAGTTTCGCCTCCGGGACAGGCAACTCCTACGAGCAGTACTTC.

The V and J genes are TRBV28 and TRBJ1-2, with 10 bases identical to TRBD1. The CDR3 is 17 amino acids. The J segment lost 2 bases and the V segment lost 5 bases, leaving 11 bases of the junction unmatched. Per germline, CDR1 MDHEN and CDR2 SYDVKM. As DNA, the CDR3 is TGTGCCAGCAGTCAGACCTACGGGACAGGGGACAACTATGGCTACACCTTC. It is translated as CASSQTYGTGDNYGYTF.

This sequence joins TRBV11-3 and TRBJ2-5, with 8 bases identical to TRBD2. V lost 5 bases and J lost 5; bases outside the gene matches: 10. Germline V lookup: CDR1 SGHNT, CDR2 YENEEA. The CDR3 loop spans 15 amino acids. The CDR3 is CASSPERGWFETQYF. The CDR3, as DNA: TGTGCCAGCAGCCCCGAGCGGGGGTGGTTTGAGACCCAGTACTTC.

The chain uses TRBV5-1 and TRBJ1-3; D remains unclear. Germline V lookup: CDR1 SGHRS, CDR2 YFSETQ. The CDR3 is 15 amino acids. Trimming removed 4 bases at V and 4 bases at J, with 15 bases between. CDR3 amino acids: CASSPDEARGNTIYF. In nucleotides, the CDR3 is TGCGCCAGCAGCCCTGATGAGGCGCGGGGAAACACCATATATTTT. The entire variable domain, with the rest obtained from reference TRBV5-1 and TRBJ1-3, is as follows: KAGVTQTPRYLIKTRGQQVTLSCSPISGHRSVSWYQQTPGQGLQFLFEYFSETQRNKGNFPGRFSGRQFSNSRSEMNVSTLELGDSALYLCASSPDEARGNTIYFGEGSWLTVV.

The CDR3 DNA follows: TGCGCCAGCAGCTTGGCGCTCGGGACTAATGAAAAACTGTTTTTT. Translation gives CASSLALGTNEKLFF. The rearrangement links TRBV5-1 to TRBJ1-4; D gene unclear. The V end lost 0 bases, the J end lost 2 bases, and 8 bases lay between the germline ends. Germline CDR1 reads SGHRS; CDR2 reads YFSETQ. The CDR3 runs 15 residues. Together with reference TRBV5-1 and TRBJ1-4, the CDR3 gives the full variable domain: KAGVTQTPRYLIKTRGQQVTLSCSPISGHRSVSWYQQTPGQGLQFLFEYFSETQRNKGNFPGRFSGRQFSNSRSEMNVSTLELGDSALYLCASSLALGTNEKLFFGSGTQLSVL.

V and J are TRBV9 and TRBJ2-1; 10 bases line up with TRBD1. V lost 4 bases, J lost 6 bases, and 19 bases stayed unmatched. Looked up from germline, CDR1 is SGDLS and CDR2 is YYNGEE. This CDR3 is 19 amino acids long. This chain's CDR3 is CASSLEQGGTGVGGNEQFF. The CDR3 DNA reads TGTGCCAGCAGCCTCGAACAGGGGGGGACAGGGGTCGGAGGCAATGAGCAGTTCTTC.

V and J are TRBV14 and TRBJ1-1; D might be TRBD1 (6 bases). Between the trimmed V and J ends, which lost 5 bases and 1 base, there was a span of 11 bases. Germline CDR1 and CDR2: SGHDN and FVKESK. This CDR3 contains 14 residues. The CDR3 loop reads CASSVLGGNTEAFF. The CDR3 DNA reads as TGTGCCAGCAGCGTACTAGGGGGGAACACTGAAGCTTTCTTT.

The chain joins TRBV28 to TRBJ1-4, with D possibly TRBD1 on 5 matching bases. The germline V gene has CDR1 MDHEN and CDR2 SYDVKM. The ends were cut back, 4 bases at V and 6 bases at J, with 12 bases in the middle. The CDR3 length is 14 residues. The CDR3 protein is CASSWRDDHEKLFF. CDR3 nucleotides: TGTGCCAGCAGTTGGAGGGACGACCATGAAAAACTGTTTTTT.

J is TRBJ1-4 and V is TRBV7-9; D remains ambiguous. The CDR3 contains 14 residues. Trimming cost V 1 base and J 6 bases, with 9 bases left between them. Germline-derived CDR1 and CDR2 are SEHNR and FQNEAQ (reference sequence). The CDR3 is CASSLGGSHEKLFF. CDR3 DNA sequence: TGTGCCAGCAGCTTAGGCGGATCCCATGAAAAACTGTTTTTT.

The CDR3 bases are TGCAGCGTTGAGGAGGGAAGTAGCGAAAAACTGTTTTTT. Its translation is CSVEEGSSEKLFF. The V and J genes are TRBV29-1 and TRBJ1-4; D not resolved. Germline loops: CDR1 SQVTM, CDR2 ANQGSEA. The CDR3 consists of 13 residues. V was shortened by 3 bases and J by 8 bases, with 13 bases between the two germline ends.

This clone was seen a single time. This chain uses TRBV19 with TRBJ1-1; TRBD1 is a possible D gene (6 bases). Trimming stripped 4 bases from V and 5 bases from J, with 11 bases between. The length of the CDR3 is 13 residues. Germline V gene sequence: CDR1 LNHDA, CDR2 SQIVND (reference sequence). Here the CDR3 reads CASSKQGATEAFF. Written as DNA, the CDR3 is TGTGCCAGTAGTAAACAGGGTGCGACTGAAGCTTTCTTT. Based on the CDR3 plus reference TRBV19 and TRBJ1-1, the full variable domain is DGGITQSPKYLFRKEGQNVTLSCEQNLNHDAMYWYRQDPGQGLRLIYYSQIVNDFQKGDIAEGYSVSREKKESFPLTVTSAQKNPTAFYLCASSKQGATEAFFGQGTRLTVV.

The chain links TRBV15 to TRBJ2-7; 7 nucleotides match TRBD2. V lost 0 bases and J lost 2; bases outside the gene matches: 7. The CDR3 has 16 amino acids. CDR1 is LNHNV and CDR2 is YYDKDF in the germline V gene (reference sequence). This CDR3 reads CATSRDPGGTPYEQYF. The CDR3 coding sequence is TGTGCCACCAGCAGAGATCCGGGGGGTACCCCCTACGAGCAGTACTTC.

V usage is TRBV27 and J usage is TRBJ1-1, with D possibly matching TRBD1 (5 bases). The CDR3 is made up of 18 amino acids. Germline V gene lookup returns CDR1 MNHEY and CDR2 SMNVEV (reference sequence). V was shortened by 1 base and J by 6 bases, with 24 bases between the two germline ends. Here the CDR3 reads CASSLYGSRAGRSAEAFF. CDR3 DNA sequence: TGTGCCAGCAGTTTATATGGGTCTCGGGCAGGGAGGTCGGCTGAAGCTTTCTTT.

The chain combines TRBV11-3 with TRBJ2-1; 11 nucleotides match TRBD2. The J segment lost 15 bases and the V segment lost 0 bases, leaving 7 bases of the junction unmatched. The CDR3 consists of 14 residues. Germline CDR1 reads SGHNT; CDR2 reads YENEEA. This chain's CDR3 is CASSLEGLADPGFF. The CDR3 nucleotides read TGTGCCAGCAGCTTAGAGGGACTAGCGGACCCTGGGTTCTTC.

V usage is TRBV28 and J usage is TRBJ1-5; D unresolved. CDR3 length: 14 amino acids. V lost 8 bases and J lost 4, with 15 bases in between. CDR1 MDHEN and CDR2 SYDVKM come from the germline V gene. As DNA, the CDR3 is TGTGCCAGCCAACTAGGACTGCAGAATCAGCCCCAGCATTTT. As protein: CASQLGLQNQPQHF.

The rearrangement joins TRBV5-5 to TRBJ1-3, with D possibly being TRBD1 (5 bases). V lost 3 bases and J 0 bases, leaving 10 bases between the germline ends. The CDR3 covers 15 residues. The germline CDR1 and CDR2 sequences are SGHKS and YYEKEE (reference sequence). The CDR3 DNA is TGTGCCAGCAGCTCAGGGACTTTCTCTGGAAACACCATATATTTT. Translation: CASSSGTFSGNTIYF.

There are a few counts of this clone. The chain employs TRBV7-9 and TRBJ1-1; no clear D gene. The V gene's germline CDR1 is SEHNR and CDR2 FQNEAQ (reference sequence). The CDR3 loop spans 14 amino acids. V gave up 5 bases and J gave up 0 bases, with 10 bases separating them. Written as DNA, the CDR3 is TGTGCCAGCAGCCAAATCGGGGTGAACACTGAAGCTTTCTTT. Translating gives CASSQIGVNTEAFF. Drawing the rest from reference TRBV7-9 and TRBJ1-1, the complete variable domain is DTGVSQNPRHKITKRGQNVTFRCDPISEHNRLYWYRQTLGQGPEFLTYFQNEAQLEKSRLLSDRFSAERPKGSFSTLEIQRTEQGDSAMYLCASSQIGVNTEAFFGQGTRLTVV.

The chain recombines TRBV15 with TRBJ1-2; tentatively, D is TRBD1 (5 bases). Per the germline V gene, CDR1 is LNHNV and CDR2 is YYDKDF (reference sequence). This CDR3 spans 14 amino acids. V shed 3 bases and J shed 8 bases, with 16 bases lying between them. The CDR3 spells CATSSEQERRGYTF. The CDR3 DNA reads TGTGCCACCAGCAGCGAACAGGAACGGAGAGGCTACACCTTC.

The chain has TRBV5-1 and TRBJ2-1, with 8 bases fitting TRBD2. Germline V gives CDR1 SGHRS, CDR2 YFSETQ. CDR3 size: 15 residues. The ends lost 0 bases at V and 7 bases at J; junction bases unmatched: 6. This CDR3 is CASSLEGGGTNEQFF. CDR3 DNA: TGCGCCAGCAGCTTGGAAGGCGGGGGGACAAATGAGCAGTTCTTC.

This clone was found once. V is TRBV3-1 (or the pseudogene TRBV3-2) and J is TRBJ2-7; D might be TRBD2 (5 bases). V lost 3 bases, J lost 4 bases, and 16 bases lay in between. This CDR3 has 15 amino acids. The germline gives CDR1 LGHDT, CDR2 YNNKEL (reference sequence). The chain's CDR3 is CASSQIDEAGYEQYF. CDR3 nucleotides: TGTGCCAGCAGCCAGATAGACGAGGCGGGTTACGAGCAGTACTTC.

This chain uses TRBV9 with TRBJ2-1; 9 nucleotides agree with TRBD2. The germline gives CDR1 SGDLS, CDR2 YYNGEE. The V gene end was trimmed by 2 bases and the J gene end by 2 bases; junction bases not matched to a gene: 2. The CDR3 is made up of 15 amino acids. The chain's CDR3 is CASSVTSGTYNEQFF. CDR3 nucleotides: TGTGCCAGCAGCGTGACTAGCGGTACCTACAATGAGCAGTTCTTC.

The rearrangement uses TRBV6-2 or TRBV6-3 and TRBJ1-1, with D hard to call. This CDR3 region has 13 residues. The germline gives CDR1 MNHEY, CDR2 SVGEGT. V was cut by 6 bases and J by 5 bases, with 13 bases left in between. CDR3 loop: CASSLEAGTEAFF. The CDR3 region has the DNA TGTGCCAGCAGCCTCGAGGCTGGAACTGAAGCTTTCTTT.

This clone showed up just once. This rearrangement joins TRBV9 to TRBJ1-3; D is ambiguous. The CDR3 extends over 15 amino acids. V was cut by 1 base and J by 0 bases, with 8 bases left in between. Germline assignment: CDR1 SGDLS and CDR2 YYNGEE. The CDR3 spells CASSVRESSGNTIYF. CDR3 bases: TGTGCCAGCAGCGTACGGGAAAGCTCTGGAAACACCATATATTTT.